A single sample is the source of the 26 T cell receptor beta chains below, sequenced in a study of shared clonotypes between healthy human individuals (TCRdb year 2020). The protocol used for the library was the immunoSEQ multiplex PCR assay. What TCRdb holds here is the immuneACCESS table cut down to in-frame rearrangements. Part of the clones is not present; checked against another copy, under half of the missing clones reflect an unresolved V gene, and the others are unexplained. The sample records around 1.5 million clones, approximately 98% of which are singletons. The ten largest make up roughly 0.45% of the sample. Sequenced sample: naive CD4+ T cells sorted from blood. This specimen's cell subset or site label, interpreted: CD45RA+ positively selected. The receptors shown here come from a man aged 25 to 45 in good health.

This chain uses TRBV7-9 with TRBJ1-5; a weak D match, TRBD1 (6 bases). Trimming left V 1 base short and J 6 bases short, with 13 bases between. This CDR3 contains 15 residues. Germline V gene lookup returns CDR1 SEHNR and CDR2 FQNEAQ (reference sequence). The CDR3 reads CASSLGSGESQPQHF. CDR3 bases: TGTGCCAGCAGCTTAGGTTCAGGGGAGAGTCAGCCCCAGCATTTT.

J is TRBJ2-1 and V is TRBV11-2; maybe TRBD2 (5 bases). V dropped 0 bases and J dropped 11 bases, with 11 bases sitting between them. The CDR3 covers 13 residues. CDR1 and CDR2 (germline): SGHAT, FQNNGV. The CDR3: CASSLDLGSQQFF. CDR3 DNA sequence: TGTGCCAGCAGCTTAGATCTGGGGAGCCAGCAGTTCTTC.

The V call is TRBV28, the J call TRBJ1-5; no firm D call. Germline CDR1 MDHEN, CDR2 SYDVKM. The ends were cut back, 2 bases at V and 7 bases at J, with 18 bases in the middle. CDR3 length equals 16 residues. The CDR3 sequence is CASSLRAAGDRQPQHF. The CDR3 nucleotides are TGTGCCAGCAGTTTACGTGCGGCAGGCGATCGGCAGCCCCAGCATTTT.

V is TRBV9 and J is TRBJ2-7, with D unclear. The germline gives CDR1 SGDLS, CDR2 YYNGEE. Between the trimmed V and J ends, which lost 2 bases and 3 bases, there was a span of 12 bases. This CDR3 has 14 residues. CDR3 DNA sequence: TGTGCCAGCAGCGTCCTAGGAACACACTACGAGCAGTACTTC. Residues: CASSVLGTHYEQYF. Full variable domain (rest looked up from reference TRBV9 and TRBJ2-7): DSGVTQTPKHLITATGQRVTLRCSPRSGDLSVYWYQQSLDQGLQFLIQYYNGEERAKGNILERFSAQQFPDLHSELNLSSLELGDSALYFCASSVLGTHYEQYFGPGTRLTVT.

The V and J genes are TRBV9 and TRBJ2-1, with D possibly TRBD2 on 6 matching bases. Germline CDR1 and CDR2: SGDLS and YYNGEE. This CDR3 is built from 14 residues. V lost 4 bases, J lost 4 bases, and 12 bases lay in between. This chain's CDR3 is CASSLRDLYNEQFF. The CDR3 DNA sequence: TGTGCCAGCAGCCTGAGGGACTTATACAATGAGCAGTTCTTC.

The chain employs TRBV7-6 and TRBJ2-7; D perhaps matches TRBD2 (6 bases). The CDR3 has 18 residues. Deletions cut 0 bases from V and 2 bases from J, with 20 bases between. The V gene's germline CDR1 is SGHVS and CDR2 FNYEAQ. CDR3 protein: CASSLAPPTGVDTYEQYF. DNA for the CDR3: TGTGCCAGCAGCTTAGCCCCCCCGACGGGGGTGGACACCTACGAGCAGTACTTC.

The chain recombines TRBV5-1 with TRBJ1-3; maybe TRBD1 (5 bases). Germline V CDR1 and CDR2: SGHRS, YFSETQ. The V end was cut by 4 bases, the J end by 5 bases, with 19 bases between. The CDR3 length is 16 residues. CDR3 residues: CASSIPGTIGRNTIYF. The DNA of the CDR3 is TGCGCCAGCAGCATCCCCGGGACGATCGGTCGAAACACCATATATTTT.

V usage is TRBV19 and J usage is TRBJ2-5, with 12 bases that match TRBD2. V lost 9 bases and J lost 5; bases outside the gene matches: 10. Germline CDR1 and CDR2: LNHDA and SQIVND (reference sequence). This CDR3 contains 15 residues. In DNA form, the CDR3 reads TGTGCCAGCCTGGGGCGGACTAGCGGGGTGGAGACCCAGTACTTC. Translated, it gives CASLGRTSGVETQYF.

The CDR3 region has the DNA TGTGCCAGCAGCTTATGGACCTACGAGCAGTACTTC. Protein sequence: CASSLWTYEQYF. The chain couples TRBV7-9 to TRBJ2-7; D is undetermined. The V gene lost 2 bases and the J gene lost 2 bases, with 4 bases spanning the gap. The CDR3 covers 12 residues. Germline CDR1 and CDR2: SEHNR and FQNEAQ (reference sequence).

The chain recombines TRBV28 with TRBJ1-4; the D gene is possibly TRBD1 (5 bases). V dropped 5 bases and J dropped 12 bases, with 10 bases sitting between them. Germline assignment: CDR1 MDHEN and CDR2 SYDVKM. The CDR3 loop spans 11 amino acids. CDR3 DNA sequence: TGTGCCAGCAGTCCCAGAGGGGAACTGTTTTTT. Protein: CASSPRGELFF. Full variable domain (rest looked up from reference TRBV28 and TRBJ1-4): DVKVTQSSRYLVKRTGEKVFLECVQDMDHENMFWYRQDPGLGLRLIYFSYDVKMKEKGDIPEGYSVSREKKERFSLILESASTNQTSMYLCASSPRGELFFGSGTQLSVL.

The V call is TRBV28, the J call TRBJ2-1; 13 nucleotides line up with TRBD2. Germline trimming cut 3 bases from V and 3 bases from J; bases unmatched to any gene: 8. This CDR3 has 18 amino acids. In germline, CDR1 is MDHEN, CDR2 SYDVKM. CDR3 in DNA: TGTGCCAGCAGTTTCCACGGACTAGCGGGAGATGGCTACAATGAGCAGTTCTTC. It codes for CASSFHGLAGDGYNEQFF.

The table lists this clone with a count of one. The V gene is TRBV10-2, the J gene TRBJ1-2, with TRBD1 as a possible D gene (5 bases). V lost 11 bases and J lost 5, with 15 bases in between. Germline V gene data show CDR1 as WSHSY and CDR2 as SAAADI. The CDR3 extends over 12 amino acids. The CDR3 sequence is CAGGGAGYGYTF. The CDR3 DNA reads TGCGCCGGCGGTGGGGCAGGGTATGGCTACACCTTC.

V gene TRBV2 combines with J gene TRBJ1-2, with D possibly matching TRBD1 (5 bases). This CDR3 region has 13 residues. Germline-derived CDR1 and CDR2 are SNHLY and FYNNEI. Deletions cut 4 bases from V and 3 bases from J, with 9 bases between. This CDR3 reads CASSGGEDYGYTF. The CDR3 DNA reads TGTGCCAGCAGTGGGGGGGAAGACTATGGCTACACCTTC.

The rearrangement joins TRBV5-1 to TRBJ2-1, with TRBD1 matching over 8 bases. Germline CDR1 and CDR2: SGHRS and YFSETQ. The CDR3 spans 13 residues. The V and J ends lost 5 bases and 8 bases, in that order; junction bases with no gene match: 6. The CDR3 region has the DNA TGCGCCAGCAGGAAATTACAGGGGGATGAGCAGTTCTTC. Translation gives CASRKLQGDEQFF.

The chain carries TRBV2 and TRBJ2-1; D gene unclear. Between the trimmed V and J ends, which lost 6 bases and 1 base, there was a span of 16 bases. This CDR3 contains 16 residues. Germline values: CDR1 SNHLY, CDR2 FYNNEI. The CDR3, as DNA: TGTGCCAGCAGGCCCCATGGGCCCGGGTCCTACAATGAGCAGTTCTTC. This encodes CASRPHGPGSYNEQFF.

V is TRBV20-1 and J is TRBJ2-7, with D possibly being TRBD1 (5 bases). The CDR3 has 11 amino acids. Germline-derived CDR1 and CDR2 are DFQATT and SNEGSKA (reference sequence). Trimming shortened V by 6 bases and J by 4 bases, and 10 bases separated the two germline ends. CDR3 nucleotide sequence: TGCAGTGCGGAAAGGGGTTACGAGCAGTACTTC. This gives the protein CSAERGYEQYF.

V gene TRBV7-9 combines with J gene TRBJ2-1; 9 nucleotides align to TRBD2. Per the germline V gene, CDR1 is SEHNR and CDR2 is FQNEAQ (reference sequence). Losses at the gene ends were 3 bases for V and 5 bases for J; bases not matched to a gene: 8. This CDR3 is 16 amino acids long. CDR3 nucleotide sequence: TGTGCCAGCAGCTTCGTTGCGGGAGGGCCTAACAATGAGCAGTTCTTC. This translates into CASSFVAGGPNNEQFF.

The rearrangement links TRBV5-1 to TRBJ2-1; D is unclear. Per the germline V gene, CDR1 is SGHRS and CDR2 is YFSETQ. This CDR3 comprises 13 residues. The V and J ends lost 1 base and 9 bases respectively, with 11 bases between them. Here the CDR3 reads CASSLLGMVEQFF. DNA for the CDR3: TGCGCCAGCAGCTTGTTGGGGATGGTTGAGCAGTTCTTC. Full variable domain (remainder filled in from reference TRBV5-1 and TRBJ2-1): KAGVTQTPRYLIKTRGQQVTLSCSPISGHRSVSWYQQTPGQGLQFLFEYFSETQRNKGNFPGRFSGRQFSNSRSEMNVSTLELGDSALYLCASSLLGMVEQFFGPGTRLTVL.

The rearrangement links TRBV28 to TRBJ2-1; possible D gene TRBD2, 6 bases. Trimming cost V 4 bases and J 6 bases, with 19 bases left between them. Germline V gene lookup returns CDR1 MDHEN and CDR2 SYDVKM. The CDR3 consists of 16 residues. The CDR3 loop is CASSWRGTLLPNEQFF. The CDR3 nucleotides read TGTGCCAGCAGTTGGCGGGGTACCTTATTACCCAATGAGCAGTTCTTC.

The V call is TRBV2, the J call TRBJ2-1; 7 positions match TRBD2. J lost 7 bases, V lost 4 bases, and 16 bases had no gene match. CDR1 and CDR2 (germline): SNHLY, FYNNEI. This CDR3 has 17 residues. The CDR3 DNA reads as TGTGCCAGCAGTGGGGGGAGGGACCGCCCCGCGGGGAATGAGCAGTTCTTC. Amino acids: CASSGGRDRPAGNEQFF.

J is TRBJ2-7 and V is TRBV27; tentatively, D is TRBD2 (5 bases). Trimming removed 6 bases at V and 4 bases at J, with 22 bases between. The CDR3 has 16 amino acids. Germline lookup yields CDR1 MNHEY and CDR2 SMNVEV (reference sequence). CDR3 coding DNA: TGTGCCAGCAGGGAATCTTGGGAGCGTAACTCGTACGAGCAGTACTTC. Translation gives CASRESWERNSYEQYF.

This chain links TRBV19 with TRBJ2-2; D is possibly TRBD1 or TRBD2 (5 bases each). Germline CDR1 LNHDA, CDR2 SQIVND (reference sequence). The CDR3 has 17 residues. Between the trimmed V and J ends, which lost 1 base and 1 base, there was a span of 13 bases. The CDR3 DNA is TGTGCCAGTAGTATAGGGTGGGGGACGGGGAACACCGGGGAGCTGTTTTTT. Its translation is CASSIGWGTGNTGELFF.

J is TRBJ2-1 and V is TRBV10-3; 10 nucleotides line up with TRBD2. The CDR3 totals 16 residues. V was pared by 0 bases and J by 3 bases, with 2 bases of the junction left unmatched. From germline, CDR1 is ENHRY and CDR2 SYGVKD. CDR3 sequence reads: CAISESSGGSYNEQFF. The DNA for the CDR3 is TGTGCCATCAGTGAGTCTAGCGGGGGGAGCTACAATGAGCAGTTCTTC.

The rearrangement links TRBV29-1 to TRBJ1-2; D is ambiguous. The V gene lost 7 bases and the J gene lost 8 bases, with 14 bases spanning the gap. Germline CDR1 and CDR2: SQVTM and ANQGSEA. This CDR3 has 11 amino acids. CDR3: CSAASQGGYTF. CDR3 sequence (DNA): TGCAGCGCCGCGAGTCAAGGAGGCTACACCTTC.

As concerns this clone: This sample also contains other DNA sequences that code for the same CDR3. This chain connects TRBV28 to TRBJ2-7; D unresolved. The length of the CDR3 is 11 residues. V lost 3 bases, J lost 4 bases, and 4 bases lay in between. From germline, CDR1 is MDHEN and CDR2 SYDVKM. The CDR3 DNA reads TGTGCCAGCAGTTTCGCATACGAGCAGTACTTC. It yields the protein CASSFAYEQYF. The full variable domain, with the rest looked up from reference TRBV28 and TRBJ2-7, is DVKVTQSSRYLVKRTGEKVFLECVQDMDHENMFWYRQDPGLGLRLIYFSYDVKMKEKGDIPEGYSVSREKKERFSLILESASTNQTSMYLCASSFAYEQYFGPGTRLTVT.

Of note for this clone: Other nucleotide sequences in the sample specify the same CDR3. V and J are TRBV7-2 and TRBJ1-5, with TRBD1 identical over 9 bases. Germline values: CDR1 SGHTA, CDR2 FQGNSA. V lost 5 bases to trimming and J lost 6 bases; unmatched junction nucleotides: 5. CDR3 size: 14 residues. The DNA of the CDR3 is TGTGCCAGCAGCCCGGACAGGGGAGGTCAGCCCCAGCATTTT. This sequence encodes CASSPDRGGQPQHF.